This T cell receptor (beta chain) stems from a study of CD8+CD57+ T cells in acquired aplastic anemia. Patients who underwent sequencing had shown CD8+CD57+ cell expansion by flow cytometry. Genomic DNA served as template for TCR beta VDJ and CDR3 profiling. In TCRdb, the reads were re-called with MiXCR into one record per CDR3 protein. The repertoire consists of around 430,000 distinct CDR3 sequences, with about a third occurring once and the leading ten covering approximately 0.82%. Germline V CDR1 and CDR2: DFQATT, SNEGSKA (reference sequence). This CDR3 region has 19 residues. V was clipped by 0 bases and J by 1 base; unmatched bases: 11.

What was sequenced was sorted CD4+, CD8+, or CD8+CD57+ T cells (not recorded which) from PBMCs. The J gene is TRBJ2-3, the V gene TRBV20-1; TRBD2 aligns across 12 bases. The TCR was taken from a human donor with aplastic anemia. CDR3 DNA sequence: TGCAGTGCTAGAGATTGGTGGCTAGCGGGGGGGAGCCGCACAGATACGCAGTATTTT. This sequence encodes CSARDWWLAGGSRTDTQYF.